Given below is one T cell receptor (beta chain) in context. TCRdb's table, derived via immunoSEQ multiplex PCR, lists solely in-frame clones and lacks some. The sample contains 200,000 to 250,000 clones, less than 90% of which appear only once. V was pared by 2 bases and J by 5 bases, with 9 bases between. CDR3 length equals 13 residues. Germline CDR1 reads MNHEY; CDR2 reads SVGAGI. This record belongs to a study of blood T cell repertoires in COVID-19. In the study overall: The study drew acute and convalescent COVID-19 samples from the United States, Italy and Spain. Sources were T cells, B-cell-depleted T cells, or PBMCs; the material itself was cDNA or gDNA.

Sequencing input: PBMCs or T cells enriched from blood (not recorded which). V and J are TRBV6-5 and TRBJ2-5; possible D gene TRBD2, 5 bases. The receptor comes from a woman aged 45-59 years in a cohort exposed to, infected with or recovered from COVID-19 (not recorded which). The CDR3 sequence is CASSYEGWETQYF. The CDR3 nucleotides are TGTGCCAGCAGTTACGAGGGCTGGGAGACCCAGTACTTC.